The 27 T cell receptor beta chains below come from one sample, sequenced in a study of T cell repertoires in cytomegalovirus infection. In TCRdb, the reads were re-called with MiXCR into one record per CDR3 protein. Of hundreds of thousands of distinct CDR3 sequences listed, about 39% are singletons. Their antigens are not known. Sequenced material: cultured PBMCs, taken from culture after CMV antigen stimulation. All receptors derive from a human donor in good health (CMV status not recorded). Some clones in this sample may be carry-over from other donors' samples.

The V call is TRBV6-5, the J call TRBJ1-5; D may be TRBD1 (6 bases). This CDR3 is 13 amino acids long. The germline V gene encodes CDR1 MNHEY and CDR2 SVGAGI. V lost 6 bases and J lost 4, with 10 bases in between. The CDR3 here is CASRGGANQPQHF. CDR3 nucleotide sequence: TGTGCCAGCAGAGGGGGGGCAAATCAGCCCCAGCATTTT.

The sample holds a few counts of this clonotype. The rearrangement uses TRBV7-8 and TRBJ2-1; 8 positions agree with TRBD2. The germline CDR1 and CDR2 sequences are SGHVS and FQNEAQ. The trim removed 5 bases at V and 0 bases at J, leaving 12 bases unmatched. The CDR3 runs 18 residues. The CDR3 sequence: CASSPIRGGTSSYNEQFF. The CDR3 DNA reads TGTGCCAGCAGCCCAATACGCGGGGGGACGAGCTCCTACAATGAGCAGTTCTTC. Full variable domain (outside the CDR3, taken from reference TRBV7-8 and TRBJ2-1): GAGVSQSPRYKVAKRGQDVALRCDPISGHVSLFWYQQALGQGPEFLTYFQNEAQLDKSGLPSDRFFAERPEGSVSTLKIQRTQQEDSAVYLCASSPIRGGTSSYNEQFFGPGTRLTVL.

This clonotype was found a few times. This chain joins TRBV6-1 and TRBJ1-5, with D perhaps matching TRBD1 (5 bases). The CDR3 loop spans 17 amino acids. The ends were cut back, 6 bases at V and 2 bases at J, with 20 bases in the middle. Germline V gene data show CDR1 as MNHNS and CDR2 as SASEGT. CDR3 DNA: TGTGCCAGCAGACCCCGTCAGGGATTACGGGGCAATCAGCCCCAGCATTTT. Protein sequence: CASRPRQGLRGNQPQHF.

The CDR3 nucleotides are TGTGCCAGCAGTCCCCGCGGTCCGAACACTGAAGCTTTCTTT. It codes for CASSPRGPNTEAFF. The chain has TRBV12-3 or TRBV12-4 and TRBJ1-1, with D unclear. CDR3 size: 14 residues. Deletions cut 5 bases from V and 1 base from J, with 11 bases between.

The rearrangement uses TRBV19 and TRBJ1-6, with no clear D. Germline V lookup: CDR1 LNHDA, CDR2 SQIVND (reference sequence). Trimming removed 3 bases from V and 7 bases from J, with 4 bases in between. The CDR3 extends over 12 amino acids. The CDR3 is CASSIANSPLHF. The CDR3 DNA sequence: TGTGCCAGTAGTATCGCCAATTCACCCCTCCACTTT.

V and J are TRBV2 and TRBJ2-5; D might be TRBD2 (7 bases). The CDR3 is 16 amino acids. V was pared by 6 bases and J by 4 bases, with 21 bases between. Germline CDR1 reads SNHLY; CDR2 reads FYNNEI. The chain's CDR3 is CASSPFGGPRGETQYF. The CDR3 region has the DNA TGTGCCAGCAGCCCTTTCGGGGGGCCGCGGGGAGAGACCCAGTACTTC.

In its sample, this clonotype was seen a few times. The CDR3, as DNA: TGCGCCAGCAGTGCCTTCGGACAGGGGGCGATTACTGAAGCTTTCTTT. This codes for CASSAFGQGAITEAFF. The chain employs TRBV10-2 and TRBJ1-1; 11 bases align to TRBD1. CDR1 is WSHSY and CDR2 is SAAADI in the germline V gene. Trimming removed 4 bases from V and 5 bases from J; junction bases left unmatched: 9. The CDR3 totals 16 residues.

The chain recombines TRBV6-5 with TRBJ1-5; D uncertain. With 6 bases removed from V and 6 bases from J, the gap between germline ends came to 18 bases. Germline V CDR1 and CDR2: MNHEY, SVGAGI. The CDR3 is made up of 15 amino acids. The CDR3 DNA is TGTGCCAGCAGCCGAGGTTCCTATCTTGGTCAGCCCCAGCATTTT. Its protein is CASSRGSYLGQPQHF.

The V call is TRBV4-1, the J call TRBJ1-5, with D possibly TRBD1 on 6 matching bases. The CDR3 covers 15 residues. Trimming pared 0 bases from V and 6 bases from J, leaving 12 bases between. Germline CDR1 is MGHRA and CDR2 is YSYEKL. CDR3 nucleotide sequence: TGCGCCAGCAGCCAAGAGTGGGGGGCAGGTCAGCCCCAGCATTTT. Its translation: CASSQEWGAGQPQHF.

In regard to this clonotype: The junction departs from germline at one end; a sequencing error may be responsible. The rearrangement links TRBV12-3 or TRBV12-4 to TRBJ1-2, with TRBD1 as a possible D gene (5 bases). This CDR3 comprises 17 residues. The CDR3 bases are TGTGCCAGCAGTTTAGTGTTGAGGGGCGGTGGGTCCTATGGCTACAGCTTC. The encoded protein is CASSLVLRGGGSYGYSF.

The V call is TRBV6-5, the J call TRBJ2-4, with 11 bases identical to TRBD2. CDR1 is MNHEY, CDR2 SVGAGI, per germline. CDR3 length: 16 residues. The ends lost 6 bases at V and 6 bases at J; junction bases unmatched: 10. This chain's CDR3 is CASRSTSGAGSNIQYF. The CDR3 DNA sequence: TGTGCCAGCAGGTCGACTAGCGGGGCGGGCTCAAACATTCAGTACTTC.

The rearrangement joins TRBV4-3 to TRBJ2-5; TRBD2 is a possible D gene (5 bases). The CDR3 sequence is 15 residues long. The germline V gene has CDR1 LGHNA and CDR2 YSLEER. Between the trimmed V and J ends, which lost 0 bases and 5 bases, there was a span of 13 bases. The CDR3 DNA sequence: TGCGCCAGCAGCCAAGATCTTCGGGGAAGGGAGACCCAGTACTTC. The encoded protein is CASSQDLRGRETQYF.

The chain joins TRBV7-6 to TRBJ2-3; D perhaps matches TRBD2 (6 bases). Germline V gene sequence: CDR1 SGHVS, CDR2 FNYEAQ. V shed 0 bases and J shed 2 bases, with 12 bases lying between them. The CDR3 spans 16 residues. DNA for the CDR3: TGTGCCAGCAGCTTAGCTCCGGGAGAGGTCACAGATACGCAGTATTTT. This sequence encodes CASSLAPGEVTDTQYF.

DNA for the CDR3: TGTGCCAGCAGTGAACAGGGGGCCGGTAGCAATCAGCCCCAGCATTTT. Its protein is CASSEQGAGSNQPQHF. The rearrangement joins TRBV2 to TRBJ1-5; 8 bases are a match to TRBD1. V lost 2 bases to trimming and J lost 0 bases; unmatched junction nucleotides: 3. Germline CDR1 reads SNHLY; CDR2 reads FYNNEI. The CDR3 consists of 16 residues.

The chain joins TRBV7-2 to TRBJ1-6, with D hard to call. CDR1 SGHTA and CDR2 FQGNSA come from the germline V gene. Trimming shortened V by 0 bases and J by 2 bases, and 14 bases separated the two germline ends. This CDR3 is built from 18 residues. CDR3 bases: TGTGCCAGCAGCTTAGCAATTCAGACTTCGGCCTATAATTCACCCCTCCACTTT. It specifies CASSLAIQTSAYNSPLHF.

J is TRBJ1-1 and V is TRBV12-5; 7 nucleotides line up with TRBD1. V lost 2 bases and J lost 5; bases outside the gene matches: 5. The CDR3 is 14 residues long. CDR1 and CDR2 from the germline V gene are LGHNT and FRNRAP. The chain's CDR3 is CASGLRQGGTEAFF. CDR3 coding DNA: TGTGCTAGTGGTTTGCGTCAGGGGGGGACTGAAGCTTTCTTT.

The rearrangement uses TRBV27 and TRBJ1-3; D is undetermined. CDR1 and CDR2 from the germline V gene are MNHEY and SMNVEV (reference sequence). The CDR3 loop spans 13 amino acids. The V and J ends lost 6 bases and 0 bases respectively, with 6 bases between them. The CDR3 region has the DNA TGTGCCAGCAGGAAAAACTCTGGAAACACCATATATTTT. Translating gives CASRKNSGNTIYF.

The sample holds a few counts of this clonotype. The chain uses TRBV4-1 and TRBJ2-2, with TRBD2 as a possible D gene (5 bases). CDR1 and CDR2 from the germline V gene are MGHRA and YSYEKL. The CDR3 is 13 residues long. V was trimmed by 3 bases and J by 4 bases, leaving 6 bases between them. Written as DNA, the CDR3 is TGCGCCAGCAGCCAGGACTCCACCGGGGAGCTGTTTTTT. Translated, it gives CASSQDSTGELFF.

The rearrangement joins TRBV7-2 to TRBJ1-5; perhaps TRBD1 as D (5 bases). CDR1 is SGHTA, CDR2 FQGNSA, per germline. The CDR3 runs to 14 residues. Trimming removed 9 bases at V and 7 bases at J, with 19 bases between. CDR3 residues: CASGIGAVGQPQHF. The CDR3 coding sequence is TGTGCCAGTGGGATCGGGGCAGTGGGGCAGCCCCAGCATTTT.

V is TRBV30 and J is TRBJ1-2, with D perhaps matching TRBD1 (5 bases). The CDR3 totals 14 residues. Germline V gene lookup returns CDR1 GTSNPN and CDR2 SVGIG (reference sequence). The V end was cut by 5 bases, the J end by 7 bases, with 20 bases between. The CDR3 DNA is TGTGCCTGGGTAAAACGGGGCCTTAGCCCTGGCTACACCTTC. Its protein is CAWVKRGLSPGYTF. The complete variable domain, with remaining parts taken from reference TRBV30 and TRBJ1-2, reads SQTIHQWPATLVQPVGSPLSLECTVEGTSNPNLYWYRQAAGRGLQLLFYSVGIGQISSEVPQNLSASRPQDRQFILSSKKLLLSDSGFYLCAWVKRGLSPGYTFGSGTRLTVV.

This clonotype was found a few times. The chain's CDR3 is CASSSHSGINEQFF. The DNA of the CDR3 is TGTGCCAGCAGTTCTCACTCAGGGATCAATGAGCAGTTCTTC. The rearrangement uses TRBV6-5 and TRBJ2-1, with a tentative D call TRBD1 (5 bases). The germline CDR1 and CDR2 sequences are MNHEY and SVGAGI. This CDR3 spans 14 amino acids. Trimming removed 4 bases from V and 6 bases from J, with 13 bases in between.

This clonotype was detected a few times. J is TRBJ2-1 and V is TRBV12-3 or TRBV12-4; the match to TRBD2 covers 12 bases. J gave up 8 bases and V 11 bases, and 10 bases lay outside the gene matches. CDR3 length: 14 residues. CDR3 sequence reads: CASRTSGAGHEQFF. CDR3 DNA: TGTGCCTCCCGGACTAGCGGGGCGGGGCATGAGCAGTTCTTC.

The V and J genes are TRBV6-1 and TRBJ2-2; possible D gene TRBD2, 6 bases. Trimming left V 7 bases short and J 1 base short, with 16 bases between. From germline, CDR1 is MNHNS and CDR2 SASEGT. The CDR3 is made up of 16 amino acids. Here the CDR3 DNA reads TGTGCCAGCACTCCAACCGGGACTCGGAACACCGGGGAGCTGTTTTTT. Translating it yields CASTPTGTRNTGELFF.

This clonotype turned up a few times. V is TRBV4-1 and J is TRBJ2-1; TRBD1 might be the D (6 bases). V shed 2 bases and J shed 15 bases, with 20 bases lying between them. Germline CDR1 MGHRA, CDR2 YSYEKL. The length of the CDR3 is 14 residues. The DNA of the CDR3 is TGCGCCAGCAGCCAACCCACCCGACAGGCTGCCCGGTTCTTC. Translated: CASSQPTRQAARFF.

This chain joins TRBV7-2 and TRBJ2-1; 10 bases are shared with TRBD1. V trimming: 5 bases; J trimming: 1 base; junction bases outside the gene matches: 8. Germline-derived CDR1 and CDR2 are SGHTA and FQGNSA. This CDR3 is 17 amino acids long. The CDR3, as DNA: TGTGCCAGCAGCCCCGGGGGACAGGGGAAGTCCTACAATGAGCAGTTCTTC. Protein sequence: CASSPGGQGKSYNEQFF.

This CDR3 reads CASSGWGRDTGELFF. CDR3 nucleotides: TGCGCCAGCAGCGGTTGGGGTCGGGACACCGGGGAGCTGTTTTTT. This chain connects TRBV4-3 to TRBJ2-2; D remains unclear. Germline V lookup: CDR1 LGHNA, CDR2 YSLEER. V lost 5 bases and J 3 bases, leaving 13 bases between the germline ends. CDR3 length equals 15 residues.

The CDR3 sequence is CASRSGNSHYGYTF. CDR3 nucleotides: TGTGCCAGCAGATCAGGGAATTCTCACTATGGCTACACCTTC. This rearrangement joins TRBV6-1 to TRBJ1-2; D is possibly TRBD1 (5 bases). V was shortened by 6 bases and J by 3 bases, with 14 bases between the two germline ends. Germline values: CDR1 MNHNS, CDR2 SASEGT. This CDR3 has 14 residues.